The 23 T cell receptor beta chains presented below share a single source sample, sequenced in a study of blood T cell repertoires in COVID-19. Using immunoSEQ multiplex PCR, the repertoire was profiled, and TCRdb retains in-frame clones only, with some absent. The table shows fewer than 300,000 clones, with around four fifths occurring only once. The sample comprised peripheral blood. All receptors derive from a man at least 80 years old with acute or convalescent COVID-19.

This clone came up a few times. The gene calls are TRBV11-3 and TRBJ2-5; 8 nucleotides align to TRBD1. V shed 2 bases, J shed 4 bases, and the junction held 6 bases outside the gene matches. Germline V gives CDR1 SGHNT, CDR2 YENEEA. The CDR3 is 15 residues long. CDR3 sequence reads: CASSLSGQGPETQYF. The CDR3 region has the DNA TGTGCCAGCAGCTTATCAGGACAGGGTCCAGAGACCCAGTACTTC.

The chain recombines TRBV3-1 (or the pseudogene TRBV3-2) with TRBJ2-7; 10 nucleotides line up with TRBD1. V was pared by 1 base and J by 6 bases, with 6 bases of the junction left unmatched. CDR1 and CDR2 (germline): LGHDT, YNNKEL (reference sequence). This CDR3 contains 15 residues. CDR3 sequence: CASSQAGQGFAEQYF. The DNA for the CDR3 is TGTGCCAGCAGCCAAGCGGGACAGGGGTTTGCCGAGCAGTACTTC.

This chain uses TRBV27 with TRBJ1-1, with D possibly matching TRBD1 (5 bases). CDR1 and CDR2 (germline): MNHEY, SMNVEV (reference sequence). Deletions cut 5 bases from V and 3 bases from J, with 13 bases between. This CDR3 has 14 amino acids. The CDR3 bases are TGTGCCAGCAGTGCTCAGGGCCCCCACACTGAAGCTTTCTTT. Protein sequence: CASSAQGPHTEAFF.

The chain employs TRBV7-6 and TRBJ2-2, with TRBD2 identical over 9 bases. The V segment lost 1 base and the J segment 1 base; nucleotides outside the gene matches: 10. The CDR3 is 19 amino acids. Germline CDR1 reads SGHVS; CDR2 reads FNYEAQ. CDR3 sequence reads: CASSLVPSGVVLNTGELFF. In DNA form, the CDR3 reads TGTGCCAGCAGCTTAGTGCCTAGCGGGGTTGTCTTGAACACCGGGGAGCTGTTTTTT.

The chain couples TRBV29-1 to TRBJ2-1, with D possibly TRBD2 on 6 matching bases. Trimming took off 4 bases at V and 6 bases at J, with 10 bases between the two ends. Germline V gene lookup returns CDR1 SQVTM and CDR2 ANQGSEA. CDR3 length: 12 residues. Written as DNA, the CDR3 is TGCAGCGTTGTTCCTAGCGTCAATGAGCAGTTCTTC. Translation gives CSVVPSVNEQFF.

This chain connects TRBV6-1 to TRBJ2-3, with TRBD2 matching over 7 bases. From germline, CDR1 is MNHNS and CDR2 SASEGT. This CDR3 region has 16 residues. With V trimmed by 0 bases and J by 5 bases, 8 bases remained unmatched. Here the CDR3 DNA reads TGTGCCAGCAGTGAAGCGCGAGGACTAGGAGTAGATACGCAGTATTTT. Residues: CASSEARGLGVDTQYF.

This sequence joins TRBV5-5 and TRBJ2-7, with 9 bases that match TRBD1. Germline lookup yields CDR1 SGHKS and CDR2 YYEKEE (reference sequence). The CDR3 consists of 15 residues. The ends lost 0 bases at V and 4 bases at J; junction bases unmatched: 5. Here the CDR3 DNA reads TGTGCCAGCAGCTTGGTAGGACAGGGGCCGTACGAGCAGTACTTC. Translating it yields CASSLVGQGPYEQYF. Looking up the rest from reference TRBV5-5 and TRBJ2-7 gives the full variable domain: DAGVTQSPTHLIKTRGQQVTLRCSPISGHKSVSWYQQVLGQGPQFIFQYYEKEERGRGNFPDRFSARQFPNYSSELNVNALLLGDSALYLCASSLVGQGPYEQYFGPGTRLTVT.

The chain joins TRBV6-1 to TRBJ2-3, with 7 bases lining up with TRBD1. Germline V gives CDR1 MNHNS, CDR2 SASEGT. Trimming at V came to 3 bases and at J to 2 bases, leaving 2 bases not matched to a gene. This CDR3 contains 14 residues. CDR3 in amino acids: CASSEGQITDTQYF. The CDR3 DNA is TGTGCCAGCAGTGAGGGACAGATCACAGATACGCAGTATTTT.

The chain couples TRBV7-9 to TRBJ2-5, with 11 nucleotides matching TRBD2. The CDR3 covers 16 residues. J lost 2 bases, V lost 1 base, and 3 bases had no gene match. CDR1 and CDR2 from the germline V gene are SEHNR and FQNEAQ (reference sequence). This chain's CDR3 is CASSLGASGGQETQYF. CDR3 sequence (DNA): TGTGCCAGCAGCTTAGGCGCTAGCGGGGGGCAAGAGACCCAGTACTTC.

The chain recombines TRBV24-1 with TRBJ2-2, with 8 bases fitting TRBD2. The length of the CDR3 is 16 residues. V gave up 3 bases and J gave up 4 bases; unmatched junction bases: 6. Germline CDR1 reads KGHDR; CDR2 reads SFDVKD. DNA of the CDR3: TGTGCCACCAGTGATGAGGTAGCGGGGACCACCGGGGAGCTGTTTTTT. It encodes CATSDEVAGTTGELFF.

The chain carries TRBV7-3 and TRBJ2-1, with TRBD2 matching 7 bases. The ends lost 5 bases at V and 4 bases at J; junction bases unmatched: 8. The CDR3 spans 15 residues. Germline CDR1 SGHTA, CDR2 FQGTGA. The CDR3 here is CASSPTAGRYNEQFF. Here the CDR3 DNA reads TGTGCCAGCAGCCCCACAGCGGGAAGGTACAATGAGCAGTTCTTC.

This clone was picked up a small number of times. In nucleotides, the CDR3 is TGTGCCAGCAGTCCTTCGGACAGGGTCCACGAGCAGTACTTC. Protein product: CASSPSDRVHEQYF. V is TRBV27 and J is TRBJ2-7; 8 bases line up with TRBD1. Per the germline V gene, CDR1 is MNHEY and CDR2 is SMNVEV (reference sequence). J gave up 5 bases and V 5 bases, and 8 bases lay outside the gene matches. The CDR3 is 14 amino acids.

The V gene is TRBV7-6, the J gene TRBJ2-5, with a weak D call TRBD2 (6 bases). Germline V lookup: CDR1 SGHVS, CDR2 FNYEAQ. Trimming shortened V by 1 base and J by 5 bases, and 11 bases separated the two germline ends. This CDR3 region has 14 residues. The CDR3 reads CASSLVGGEETQYF. The CDR3 DNA reads as TGTGCCAGCAGCTTAGTAGGCGGGGAGGAGACCCAGTACTTC.

V usage is TRBV27 and J usage is TRBJ2-1; D ambiguous. Trimming pared 7 bases from V and 3 bases from J, leaving 7 bases between. Germline loops: CDR1 MNHEY, CDR2 SMNVEV (reference sequence). This CDR3 region has 12 residues. DNA of the CDR3: TGTGCCAGCACGACTGTCTACAATGAGCAGTTCTTC. This encodes CASTTVYNEQFF.

The chain joins TRBV6-5 to TRBJ2-2, with TRBD1 matching over 9 bases. The CDR3 runs 16 residues. Germline V lookup: CDR1 MNHEY, CDR2 SVGAGI. The junction had 5 bases not matched to a gene; V was cut back by 2 bases and J by 4 bases. CDR3 sequence reads: CASSYTGTGPTGELFF. The CDR3 coding sequence is TGTGCCAGCAGTTACACCGGGACAGGGCCCACCGGGGAGCTGTTTTTT.

This chain links TRBV24-1 with TRBJ1-2; tentative D call: TRBD1 (5 bases). There are 15 residues in the CDR3. In germline, CDR1 is KGHDR, CDR2 SFDVKD. V gave up 3 bases and J gave up 7 bases, with 17 bases separating them. The CDR3 DNA reads as TGTGCCACCAGTGATGCCAGGGCACCGCCCGGTGGCTACACCTTC. Protein sequence: CATSDARAPPGGYTF.

This chain uses TRBV29-1 with TRBJ2-7; TRBD1 aligns across 9 bases. The V and J ends lost 1 base and 4 bases, in that order; junction bases with no gene match: 5. The CDR3 sequence is 14 residues long. The germline V gene encodes CDR1 SQVTM and CDR2 ANQGSEA. CDR3 residues: CSVEAGTGKYEQYF. In DNA form, the CDR3 reads TGCAGCGTTGAAGCCGGGACAGGGAAATACGAGCAGTACTTC.

The chain couples TRBV7-2 to TRBJ2-3; 8 nucleotides align to TRBD2. CDR1 is SGHTA and CDR2 is FQGNSA in the germline V gene. This CDR3 spans 16 amino acids. The ends lost 7 bases at V and 5 bases at J; junction bases unmatched: 14. This CDR3 is CASKLGAGDRGDTQYF. CDR3 DNA sequence: TGTGCCAGCAAATTGGGAGCGGGAGATAGAGGAGATACGCAGTATTTT.

The chain is built from TRBV5-1 and TRBJ1-2; a weak D match, TRBD1 (6 bases). The CDR3 consists of 14 residues. V gave up 4 bases and J gave up 3 bases, with 13 bases separating them. Germline CDR1 SGHRS, CDR2 YFSETQ. CDR3: CASSRMTGDYGYTF. CDR3 in DNA: TGCGCCAGCAGCCGGATGACAGGAGACTATGGCTACACCTTC. The full variable domain, rest sourced from reference TRBV5-1 and TRBJ1-2, is KAGVTQTPRYLIKTRGQQVTLSCSPISGHRSVSWYQQTPGQGLQFLFEYFSETQRNKGNFPGRFSGRQFSNSRSEMNVSTLELGDSALYLCASSRMTGDYGYTFGSGTRLTVV.

The chain links TRBV19 to TRBJ1-4; tentatively, D is TRBD1 (5 bases). This CDR3 has 18 residues. The V end lost 0 bases, the J end lost 4 bases, and 18 bases lay between the germline ends. Germline-derived CDR1 and CDR2 are LNHDA and SQIVND (reference sequence). CDR3 region: CASSIDLLIRGVNEKLFF. As DNA, the CDR3 is TGTGCCAGTAGTATAGATCTATTGATACGGGGGGTTAATGAAAAACTGTTTTTT.

The chain combines TRBV6-6 with TRBJ2-6; 11 bases map to TRBD1. The CDR3 consists of 18 residues. The germline CDR1 and CDR2 sequences are MNHNY and SVGAGI (reference sequence). V gave up 5 bases and J gave up 5 bases; unmatched junction bases: 11. In DNA, the CDR3 is TGTGCCAGCAGTCCGAGGGGGGGACAGGGGGATAGGGCCAACGTCCTGACTTTC. Its protein is CASSPRGGQGDRANVLTF.

The genes are TRBV5-1 and TRBJ1-2; no clear D. Germline CDR1 SGHRS, CDR2 YFSETQ. CDR3 length: 14 amino acids. V was clipped by 4 bases and J by 1 base, with 11 bases between them. The CDR3 nucleotides are TGCGCCAGCAGCCCGCCAGGCGTTAACTATGGCTACACCTTC. The encoded protein is CASSPPGVNYGYTF.

The chain couples TRBV24-1 to TRBJ2-1, with 10 bases lining up with TRBD2. The CDR3 length is 19 residues. Germline CDR1 reads KGHDR; CDR2 reads SFDVKD. J lost 4 bases, V lost 1 base, and 12 bases had no gene match. The CDR3: CATSDFPIGERGGYNEQFF. The CDR3 DNA reads TGTGCCACCAGTGATTTCCCTATCGGAGAGCGGGGGGGTTACAATGAGCAGTTCTTC.